The source of this TCR beta chain is a study of CD8+CD57+ T cells in acquired aplastic anemia. Overall study findings and caveats: Patients and controls shared under 35 CD8+ CDR3 sequences, highly expressed in patients.

Using genomic DNA as the template, TCR beta VDJ and CDR3 profiling was carried out. TCRdb reprocessed the reads via MiXCR and lists one record per CDR3 protein. Here the sample spans about 180,000 distinct CDR3 sequences, roughly 65% being singletons. The germline CDR1 and CDR2 sequences are SGHTA and FQGNSA. The CDR3 totals 18 residues. The trim removed 3 bases at V and 4 bases at J, leaving 12 bases unmatched. All sequencing subjects had displayed CD8+CD57+ cell expansion on flow cytometry. Each patient had severe acquired aplastic anemia. Sampling of blood occurred while the patients had still received no therapy. A note on this clonotype: What it binds is unknown.

Material: sorted CD4+, CD8+, or CD8+CD57+ T cells (not recorded which) from PBMCs. The chain employs TRBV7-2 and TRBJ2-5; 12 bases are shared with TRBD2. This TCR came from a human donor with aplastic anemia. CDR3 nucleotide sequence: TGTGCCAGCAGCTTCCCGAAGTCGGCTAGCGGGGGGGGAGAGACCCAGTACTTC. This encodes CASSFPKSASGGGETQYF.